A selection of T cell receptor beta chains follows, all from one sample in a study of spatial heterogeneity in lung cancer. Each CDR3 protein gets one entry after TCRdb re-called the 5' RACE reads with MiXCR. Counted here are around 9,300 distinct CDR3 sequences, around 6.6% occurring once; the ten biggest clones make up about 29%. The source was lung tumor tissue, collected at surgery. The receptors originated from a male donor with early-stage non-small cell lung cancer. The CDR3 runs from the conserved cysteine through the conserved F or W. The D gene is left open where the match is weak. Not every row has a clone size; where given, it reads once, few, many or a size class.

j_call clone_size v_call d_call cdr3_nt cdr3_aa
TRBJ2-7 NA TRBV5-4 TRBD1 TGTGCCAGCAGCCCTGGGGACAGGAGCACCTACGAGCAGTACTTC CASSPGDRSTYEQYF
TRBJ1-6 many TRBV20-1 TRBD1 TGCAGTGCTAGAGGGACAGGGTTTTATAATTCACCCCTCCACTTT CSARGTGFYNSPLHF
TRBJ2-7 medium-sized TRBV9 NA TGTGCCAGCAGCGCCCGACCCCCTAGGGAGGACGAGTACTTC CASSARPPREDEYF
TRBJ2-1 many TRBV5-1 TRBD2 TGCGCCAGCAGCGCCGGGACTAGGGGTTACAATGAGCAGTTCTTC CASSAGTRGYNEQFF
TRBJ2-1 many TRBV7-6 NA TGTGCCAGCAGCTTAGCGGGGGAGAGGGGTGAGCAGTTCTTC CASSLAGERGEQFF
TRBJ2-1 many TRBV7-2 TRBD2 TGTGCCAGCAGCTTAGAAACGGGCGGGGGGGCATACAATGAGCAGTTCTTC CASSLETGGGAYNEQFF
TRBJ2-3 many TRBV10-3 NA TGTGCCATCAGACCGGGACACCCCACAGATACGCAGTATTTT CAIRPGHPTDTQYF
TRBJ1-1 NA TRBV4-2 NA TGTGCCAGCAGCCAAGAGCACAGCTACACTGAAGCTTTCTTT CASSQEHSYTEAFF
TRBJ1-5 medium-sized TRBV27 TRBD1 TGTGCCAGCAGTGCCAGACAGGGGGCGCGGGATCAGCCCCAGCATTTT CASSARQGARDQPQHF
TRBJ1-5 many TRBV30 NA TGTGCCTGGAGTGCGGGGGGGCAGTTCAATCAGCCCCAGCATTTT CAWSAGGQFNQPQHF
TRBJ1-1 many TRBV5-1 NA TGCGCCAGCAGCTTACTTGGGATTTTGAACACTGAAGCTTTCTTT CASSLLGILNTEAFF
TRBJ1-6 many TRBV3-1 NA TGTGCCAGCAGCCGAGTGGAAGGGGACGGACTCCACTTT CASSRVEGDGLHF
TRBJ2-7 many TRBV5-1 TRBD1 TGCGCCAGCAGCTTCTTAACAGGGGGCGCAGCAGGCGAGCAGTACTTC CASSFLTGGAAGEQYF
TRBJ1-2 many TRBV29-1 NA TGCAGCGTCGACAGCTATGGCTACACCTTC CSVDSYGYTF
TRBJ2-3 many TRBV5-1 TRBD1 TGCGCCAGCAGCTTCGGACAGGGGTACACAGATACGCAGTATTTT CASSFGQGYTDTQYF